The clone carrying this TCR beta chain was seen more than once but under ten times. Antigen: not known. This specimen comes from a study of naive and memory T cell subsets. An equimolar mix of two oligonucleotides served as the beta constant-region primer for TRBC1 and TRBC2. Nested alpha and beta constant-region primers with the SP2 primer drove four PCR rounds on ligated cDNA. Ligation attached a single-stranded oligonucleotide with a 12-nucleotide UMI and the SP2 primer to the cDNA 3' end. TCRdb called the UMI-ligation and nested PCR reads again in MiXCR, with one record for every CDR3 protein. The sample has under 150,000 distinct CDR3 sequences, 15% to 25% seen once. Trimming removed 5 bases from V and 7 bases from J, with 12 bases in between. CDR3 size: 13 residues. After CD4 positive bead selection, the CD4-negative fraction gave CD8 T cells. Findings of the study overall: Gini index rose across naive, CM, EM and EMRA in CD4 and CD8. A few larger clonotypes appeared in naive repertoires, especially CD8, possibly memory cells re-expressing CD45RA.

Sequenced material: naive CD8+ T cells from blood. The receptor's source is a human donor in good health. The chain has TRBV12-3 or TRBV12-4 and TRBJ1-5; D perhaps matches TRBD1 (6 bases). CDR3 in amino acids: CASSPSGAQPQHF. In nucleotides, the CDR3 is TGTGCCAGCAGTCCCTCAGGGGCCCAGCCCCAGCATTTT.